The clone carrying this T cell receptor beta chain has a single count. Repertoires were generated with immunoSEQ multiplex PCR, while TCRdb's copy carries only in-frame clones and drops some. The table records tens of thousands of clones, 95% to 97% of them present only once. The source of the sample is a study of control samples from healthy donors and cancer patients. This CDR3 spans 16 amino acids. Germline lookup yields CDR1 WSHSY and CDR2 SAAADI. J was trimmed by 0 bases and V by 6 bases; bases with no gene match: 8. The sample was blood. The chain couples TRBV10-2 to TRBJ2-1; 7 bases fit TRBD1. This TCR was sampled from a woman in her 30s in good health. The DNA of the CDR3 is TGCGCCAGCAGAGACAGGGCCGCCCTCTCCTACAATGAGCAGTTCTTC. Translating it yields CASRDRAALSYNEQFF.